This T cell receptor (beta chain) was recovered during a study of blood T cell repertoires in COVID-19 (TCRdb year 2020). Regarding the research as a whole: Samples covering the acute and convalescent phases of COVID-19 were provided by collaborators in the United States, Italy and Spain. The material from the prospective study consisted of cDNA or gDNA derived from T cells, B-cell-depleted T cells, or PBMCs. The dataset comprised deeply sampled blood TCRbeta repertoires from subjects exposed to, actively infected with, or recovered from COVID-19. The repertoires were released in a freely available public database meant as a resource for research on the immune response to SARS-CoV-2. Samples came from the ongoing ImmuneRACE study (first 160 participants) plus 1,254 subjects from 6 global collaborators. The sample metadata nearly always contained a de-identified subject ID, COVID-19 status, age in years and sex. Where available, HLA class I and class II types were obtained from metadata supplied by the sample provider rather than from assay-based typing. The paper as a whole reports these results and caveats: Clinical and demographic metadata were provided uncurated, with the amount varying by source and participant.

This clone has a handful of counts. The clone's antigen remains unknown. Base-call qualities are not available, and no considerably larger clone is one nucleotide away. Including the terminal cysteine and phenylalanine, the CDR3 comprises 15 residues. Kept here is only the CDR3 DNA, which spans 45 bases and is read in frame from base 1. Reading the germline V gene (reference sequence) gives CDR1 LNHDA and CDR2 SQIVND. The junction carries 13 bases between V and J, which are trimmed by 5 bases and 0 bases respectively. Each collaborating institution followed its own protocols to collect whole blood in K2EDTA tubes. Collaborator samples were shipped for TCRbeta analysis as frozen whole blood, isolated PBMCs, or DNA extracted from either sample type. TCRbeta CDR3 regions were amplified from genomic DNA using the immunoSEQ Assay, a bias-controlled multiplex PCR. The published analysis was carried out like this. The number of nucleated cells in each sample was estimated by amplification of reference gene primers within the assay. To quantify the absolute abundance of each unique TCRbeta CDR3 rearrangement, sequence reads were collapsed and filtered. For each sample, productive Simpson clonality was calculated as the square root of Simpson's diversity index across productive rearrangements. TCRdb's version of the immuneACCESS table is confined to in-frame rearrangements and falls short of the full clone set. An unresolved V gene accounts for under half of the shortfall where checked; the remainder is of unknown origin. Clone size and V and J calls were adopted from that table, with D and trimming inferred from the DNA. The sample table records roughly 200,000 clones; approximately 81% of these occur just once. In total, the top ten clones hold roughly 8% of the sample.

Here the chain combines TRBV19 and TRBJ1-2; tentative D gene TRBD1, with 5 bases matching. The TCR originated in a woman aged 80 or over with acute or convalescent COVID-19. Sequenced: peripheral blood. The nucleotides are TGTGCCAGTAGTTACGCAGGGAGGCCTAACTATGGCTACACCTTC. This is translated as CASSYAGRPNYGYTF.